This T cell receptor (beta chain) was retrieved from a study of cytomegalovirus exposure and HLA in healthy donors. Study-level findings and limits: Indistinguishability led to the exclusion of some V segments, TRBV6-2 and TRBV6-3 included. The study listed 150 to 200 cytomegalovirus-associated TCR beta chains. Testing in vitro showed a few CMV-associated chains specific for CMV antigens. The classifier reportedly diagnosed cytomegalovirus status with high sensitivity and specificity.

About this clone: Its antigen is still unknown.

Germline CDR1 is LNHDA and CDR2 is SQIVND (reference sequence). V shed 8 bases and J 4 bases; nucleotides not matched to a gene: 11. The length of the CDR3 is 15 residues. A multiplex PCR was run with 60 Vbeta primers and 13 Jbeta primers. Using immunoSEQ multiplex PCR, the repertoire was profiled, and TCRdb retains in-frame clones only, with some absent. The sample lists roughly 150,000 clones, around 75% occurring once. The genes are TRBV19 and TRBJ2-1, with 7 bases aligning to TRBD2. The TCR originated in a male donor in good health and CMV-seronegative. The sequenced sample consisted of PBMCs. CDR3 in DNA: TGTGCCAGTGGAGAACGGGGCGGGGGTTACAATGAGCAGTTCTTC. Protein: CASGERGGGYNEQFF.